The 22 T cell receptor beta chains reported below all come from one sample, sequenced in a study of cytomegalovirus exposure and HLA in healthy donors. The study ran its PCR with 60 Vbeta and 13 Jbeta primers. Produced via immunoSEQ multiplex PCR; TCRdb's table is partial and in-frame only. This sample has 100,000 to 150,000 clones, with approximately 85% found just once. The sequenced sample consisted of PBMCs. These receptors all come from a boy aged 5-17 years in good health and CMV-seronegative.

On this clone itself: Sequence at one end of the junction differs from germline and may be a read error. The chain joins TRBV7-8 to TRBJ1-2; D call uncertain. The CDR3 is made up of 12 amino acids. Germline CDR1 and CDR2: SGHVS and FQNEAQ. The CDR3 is CASSLDSYGYPF. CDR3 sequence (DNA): TGTGCCAGCAGCTTAGACAGCTATGGCTACCCCTTC.

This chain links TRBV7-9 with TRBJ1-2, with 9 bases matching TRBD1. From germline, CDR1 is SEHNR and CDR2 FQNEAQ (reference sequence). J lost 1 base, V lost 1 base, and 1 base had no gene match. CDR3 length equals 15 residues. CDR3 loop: CASSLGTGVNYGYTF. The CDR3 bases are TGTGCCAGCAGCTTAGGGACAGGGGTTAACTATGGCTACACCTTC.

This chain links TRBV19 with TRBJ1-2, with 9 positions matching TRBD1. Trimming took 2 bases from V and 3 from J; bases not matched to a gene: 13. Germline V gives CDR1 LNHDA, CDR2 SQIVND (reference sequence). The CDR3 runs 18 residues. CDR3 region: CASSINPGQGGDDYGYTF. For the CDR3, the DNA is TGTGCCAGTAGTATAAACCCGGGACAGGGAGGAGACGACTATGGCTACACCTTC.

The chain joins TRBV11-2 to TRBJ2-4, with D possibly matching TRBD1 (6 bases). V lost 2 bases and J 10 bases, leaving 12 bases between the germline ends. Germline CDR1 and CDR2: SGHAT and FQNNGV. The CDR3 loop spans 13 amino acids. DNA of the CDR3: TGTGCCAGCAGCTTAACGGGACAAGGGATTCAGTACTTC. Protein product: CASSLTGQGIQYF. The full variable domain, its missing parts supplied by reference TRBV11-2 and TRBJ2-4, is EAGVAQSPRYKIIEKRQSVAFWCNPISGHATLYWYQQILGQGPKLLIQFQNNGVVDDSQLPKDRFSAERLKGVDSTLKIQPAKLEDSAVYLCASSLTGQGIQYFGAGTRLSVL.

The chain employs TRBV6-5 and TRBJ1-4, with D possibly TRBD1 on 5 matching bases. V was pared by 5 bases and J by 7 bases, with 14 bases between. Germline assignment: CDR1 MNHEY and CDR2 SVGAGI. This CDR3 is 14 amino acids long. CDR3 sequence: CASSNRGFSEKLFF. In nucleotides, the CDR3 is TGTGCCAGCAGTAATCGGGGGTTTTCTGAAAAACTGTTTTTT.

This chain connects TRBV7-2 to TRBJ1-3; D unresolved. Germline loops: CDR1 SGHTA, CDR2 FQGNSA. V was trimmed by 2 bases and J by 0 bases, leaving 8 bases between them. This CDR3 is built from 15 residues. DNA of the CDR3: TGTGCCAGCAGCTTAATGGGAGGCTCTGGAAACACCATATATTTT. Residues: CASSLMGGSGNTIYF.

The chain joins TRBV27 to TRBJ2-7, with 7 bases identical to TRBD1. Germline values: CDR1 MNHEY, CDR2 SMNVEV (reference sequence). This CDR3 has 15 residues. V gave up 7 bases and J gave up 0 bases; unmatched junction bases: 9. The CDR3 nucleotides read TGTGCCAGCAAAACAGGGGCTGGTGGCTCCTACGAGCAGTACTTC. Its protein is CASKTGAGGSYEQYF.

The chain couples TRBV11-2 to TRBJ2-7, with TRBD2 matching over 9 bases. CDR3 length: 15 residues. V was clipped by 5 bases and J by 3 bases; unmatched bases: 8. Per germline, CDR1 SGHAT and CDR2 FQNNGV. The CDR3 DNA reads TGTGCCAGCAGCGACGACAGACTAGCGGTCTACGAGCAGTACTTC. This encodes CASSDDRLAVYEQYF.

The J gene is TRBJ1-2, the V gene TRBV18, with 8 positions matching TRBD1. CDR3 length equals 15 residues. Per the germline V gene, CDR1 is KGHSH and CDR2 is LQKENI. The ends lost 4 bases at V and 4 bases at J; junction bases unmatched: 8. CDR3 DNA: TGTGCCAGCTCACAGTCCTCAGGGGGCGGCTATGGCTACACCTTC. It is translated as CASSQSSGGGYGYTF.

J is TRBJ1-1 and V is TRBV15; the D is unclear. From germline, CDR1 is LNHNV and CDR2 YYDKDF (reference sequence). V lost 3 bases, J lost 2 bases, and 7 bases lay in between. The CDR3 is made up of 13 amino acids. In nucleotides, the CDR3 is TGTGCCACCAGCAGGGAGAGAAACACTGAAGCTTTCTTT. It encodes CATSRERNTEAFF. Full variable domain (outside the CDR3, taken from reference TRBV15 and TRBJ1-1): DAMVIQNPRYQVTQFGKPVTLSCSQTLNHNVMYWYQQKSSQAPKLLFHYYDKDFNNEADTPDNFQSRRPNTSFCFLDIRSPGLGDTAMYLCATSRERNTEAFFGQGTRLTVV.

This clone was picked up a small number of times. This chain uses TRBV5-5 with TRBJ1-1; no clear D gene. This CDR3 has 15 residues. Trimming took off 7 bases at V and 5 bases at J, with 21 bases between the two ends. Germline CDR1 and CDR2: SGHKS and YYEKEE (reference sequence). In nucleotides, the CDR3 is TGTGCCAGCCAACTTGAGGACTCCTCGTTAACTGAAGCTTTCTTT. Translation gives CASQLEDSSLTEAFF.

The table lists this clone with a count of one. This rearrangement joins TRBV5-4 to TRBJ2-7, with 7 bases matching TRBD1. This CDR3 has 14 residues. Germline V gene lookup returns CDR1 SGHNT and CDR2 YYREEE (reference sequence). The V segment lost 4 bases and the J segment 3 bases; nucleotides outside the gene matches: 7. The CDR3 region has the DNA TGTGCCAGCAGCCCCGGGGCAGGGGGCTACGAGCAGTACTTC. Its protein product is CASSPGAGGYEQYF. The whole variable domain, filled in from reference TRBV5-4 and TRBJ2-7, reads ETGVTQSPTHLIKTRGQQVTLRCSSQSGHNTVSWYQQALGQGPQFIFQYYREEENGRGNFPPRFSGLQFPNYSSELNVNALELDDSALYLCASSPGAGGYEQYFGPGTRLTVT.

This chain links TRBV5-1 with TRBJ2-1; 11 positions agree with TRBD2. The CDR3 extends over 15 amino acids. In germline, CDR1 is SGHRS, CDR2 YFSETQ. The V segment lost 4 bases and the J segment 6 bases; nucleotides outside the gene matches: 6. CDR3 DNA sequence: TGCGCCAGCAGCCCGGGACTAGCGGCATCCAATGAGCAGTTCTTC. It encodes CASSPGLAASNEQFF.

As DNA, the CDR3 is TGTGCCATCAGGCTTACTAGCGGGAGGCCCCTCTCCTACAATGAGCAGTTCTTC. Residues: CAIRLTSGRPLSYNEQFF. The chain uses TRBV10-3 and TRBJ2-1; 12 bases are shared with TRBD2. Germline V gives CDR1 ENHRY, CDR2 SYGVKD. The J segment lost 0 bases and the V segment lost 6 bases, leaving 9 bases of the junction unmatched. The CDR3 runs 18 residues.

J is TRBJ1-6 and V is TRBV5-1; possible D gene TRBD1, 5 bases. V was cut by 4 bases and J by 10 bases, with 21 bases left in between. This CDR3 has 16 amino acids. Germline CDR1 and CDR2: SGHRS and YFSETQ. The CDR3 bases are TGCGCCAGCAGCGAACTCAGGAACCCGGGGGGATCACCCCTCCACTTT. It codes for CASSELRNPGGSPLHF.

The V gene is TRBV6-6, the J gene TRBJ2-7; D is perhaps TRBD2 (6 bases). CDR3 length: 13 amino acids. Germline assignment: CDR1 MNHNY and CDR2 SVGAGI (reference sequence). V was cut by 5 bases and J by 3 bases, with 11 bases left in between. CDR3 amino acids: CASSRDFVYEQYF. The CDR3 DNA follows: TGTGCCAGCAGTAGGGACTTCGTCTACGAGCAGTACTTC.

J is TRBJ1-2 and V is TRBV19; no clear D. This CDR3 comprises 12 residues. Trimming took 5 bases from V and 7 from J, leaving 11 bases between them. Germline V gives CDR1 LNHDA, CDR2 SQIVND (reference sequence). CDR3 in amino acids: CASSALGSGYTF. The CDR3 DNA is TGTGCCAGTAGTGCCCTTGGCAGTGGCTACACCTTC.

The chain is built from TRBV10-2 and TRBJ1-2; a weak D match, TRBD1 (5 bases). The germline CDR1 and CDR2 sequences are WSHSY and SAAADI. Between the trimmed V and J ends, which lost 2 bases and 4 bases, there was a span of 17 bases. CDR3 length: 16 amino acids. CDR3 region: CASSERNRLRVYGYTF. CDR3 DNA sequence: TGCGCCAGCAGTGAGAGAAACAGGTTACGAGTCTATGGCTACACCTTC.

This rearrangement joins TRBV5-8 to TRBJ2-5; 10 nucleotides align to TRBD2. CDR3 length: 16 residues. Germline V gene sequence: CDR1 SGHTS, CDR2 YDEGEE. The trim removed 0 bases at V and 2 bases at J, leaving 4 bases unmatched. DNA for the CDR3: TGTGCCAGCAGCTTGGGGCTAGCGGGAGAACAAGAGACCCAGTACTTC. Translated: CASSLGLAGEQETQYF.

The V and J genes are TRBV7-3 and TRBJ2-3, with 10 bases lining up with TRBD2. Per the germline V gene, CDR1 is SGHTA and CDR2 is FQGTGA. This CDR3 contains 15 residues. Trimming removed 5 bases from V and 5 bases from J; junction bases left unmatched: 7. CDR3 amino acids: CASSDSSGSLDTQYF. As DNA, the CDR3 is TGTGCCAGCAGCGATTCTAGCGGGAGTTTAGATACGCAGTATTTT.

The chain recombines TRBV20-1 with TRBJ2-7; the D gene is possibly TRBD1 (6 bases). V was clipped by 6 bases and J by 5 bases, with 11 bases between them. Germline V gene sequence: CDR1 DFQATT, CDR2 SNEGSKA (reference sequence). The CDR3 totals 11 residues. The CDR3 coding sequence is TGCAGTGCCTCAGGGGAAGACGAGCAGTACTTC. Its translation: CSASGEDEQYF.

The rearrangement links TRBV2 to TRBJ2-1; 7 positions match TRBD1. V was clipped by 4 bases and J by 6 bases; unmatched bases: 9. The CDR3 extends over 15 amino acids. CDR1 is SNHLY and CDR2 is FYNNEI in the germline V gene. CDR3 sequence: CASSGRTGLSNEQFF. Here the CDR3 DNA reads TGTGCCAGCAGTGGAAGGACAGGCCTTAGCAATGAGCAGTTCTTC.